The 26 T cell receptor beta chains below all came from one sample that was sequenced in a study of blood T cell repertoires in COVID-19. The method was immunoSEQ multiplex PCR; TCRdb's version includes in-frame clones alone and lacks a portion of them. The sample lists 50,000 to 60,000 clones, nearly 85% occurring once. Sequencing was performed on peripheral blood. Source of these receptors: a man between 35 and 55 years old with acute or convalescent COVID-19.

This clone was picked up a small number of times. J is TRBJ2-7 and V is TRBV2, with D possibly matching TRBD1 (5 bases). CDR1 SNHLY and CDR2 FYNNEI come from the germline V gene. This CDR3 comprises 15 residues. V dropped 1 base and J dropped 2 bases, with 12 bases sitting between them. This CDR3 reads CASSEGRGTAYEQYV. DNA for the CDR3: TGTGCCAGCAGTGAAGGAAGGGGTACAGCCTACGAGCAGTACGTC.

In DNA, the CDR3 is TGTGCCAGCAGTTCCTTGGGGGGGTTTTACTATGGCTACACCTTC. Protein sequence: CASSSLGGFYYGYTF. V usage is TRBV28 and J usage is TRBJ1-2; D is possibly TRBD1 (5 bases). CDR1 and CDR2 (germline): MDHEN, SYDVKM. The CDR3 runs 15 residues. V was shortened by 4 bases and J by 3 bases, with 15 bases between the two germline ends.

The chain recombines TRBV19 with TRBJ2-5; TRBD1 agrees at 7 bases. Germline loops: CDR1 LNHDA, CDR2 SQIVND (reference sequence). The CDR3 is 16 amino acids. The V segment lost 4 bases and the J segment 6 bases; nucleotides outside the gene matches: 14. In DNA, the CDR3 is TGTGCCAGTAGTAAGACAGGGACCGGTAACGGGCAGACCCAGTACTTC. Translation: CASSKTGTGNGQTQYF.

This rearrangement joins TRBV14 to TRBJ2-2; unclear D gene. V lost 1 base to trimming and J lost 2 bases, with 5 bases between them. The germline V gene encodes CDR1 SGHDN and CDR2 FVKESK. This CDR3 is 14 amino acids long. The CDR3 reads CASSQGANTGELFF. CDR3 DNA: TGTGCCAGCAGCCAAGGAGCAAACACCGGGGAGCTGTTTTTT.

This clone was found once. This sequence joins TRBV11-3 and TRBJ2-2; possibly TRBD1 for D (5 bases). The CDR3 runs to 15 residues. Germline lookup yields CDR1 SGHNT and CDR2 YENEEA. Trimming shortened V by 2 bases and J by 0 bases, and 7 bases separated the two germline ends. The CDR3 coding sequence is TGTGCCAGCAGCTTAAAAGGGGCGAACACCGGGGAGCTGTTTTTT. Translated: CASSLKGANTGELFF. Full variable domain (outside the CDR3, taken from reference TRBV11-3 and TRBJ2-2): EAGVVQSPRYKIIEKKQPVAFWCNPISGHNTLYWYLQNLGQGPELLIRYENEEAVDDSQLPKDRFSAERLKGVDSTLKIQPAELGDSAVYLCASSLKGANTGELFFGEGSRLTVL.

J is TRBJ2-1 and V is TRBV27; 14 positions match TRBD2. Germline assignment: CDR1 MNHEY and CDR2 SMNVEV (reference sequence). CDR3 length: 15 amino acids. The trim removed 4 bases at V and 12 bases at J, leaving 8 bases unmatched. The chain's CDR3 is CASSSGLAGAPLQFF. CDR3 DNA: TGTGCCAGCAGTTCGGGACTAGCGGGGGCCCCACTGCAGTTCTTC.

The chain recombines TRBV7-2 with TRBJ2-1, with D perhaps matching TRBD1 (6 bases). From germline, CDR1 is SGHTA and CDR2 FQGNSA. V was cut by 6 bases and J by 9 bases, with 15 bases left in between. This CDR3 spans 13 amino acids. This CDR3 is CASSQGLVGEQFF. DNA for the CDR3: TGTGCCAGCAGTCAGGGGCTAGTCGGTGAGCAGTTCTTC.

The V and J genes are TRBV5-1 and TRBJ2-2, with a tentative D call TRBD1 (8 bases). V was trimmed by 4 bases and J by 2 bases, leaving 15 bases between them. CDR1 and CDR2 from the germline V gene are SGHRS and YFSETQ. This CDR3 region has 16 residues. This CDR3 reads CASSAGDRKNTGELFF. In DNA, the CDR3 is TGCGCCAGCAGCGCGGGGGACAGGAAAAACACCGGGGAGCTGTTTTTT.

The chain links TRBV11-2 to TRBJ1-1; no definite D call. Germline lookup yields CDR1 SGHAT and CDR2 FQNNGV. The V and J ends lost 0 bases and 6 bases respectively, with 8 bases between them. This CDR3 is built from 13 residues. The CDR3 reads CASSLDQVAEAFF. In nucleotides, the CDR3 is TGTGCCAGCAGCTTAGATCAGGTTGCTGAAGCTTTCTTT.

CDR3 residues: CASSTQRDREMYF. The CDR3 nucleotides are TGTGCCAGCAGCACGCAACGGGACAGGGAAATGTACTTC. The chain links TRBV7-9 to TRBJ2-4; TRBD1 matches at 9 bases. Germline trimming cut 5 bases from V and 15 bases from J; bases unmatched to any gene: 11. From germline, CDR1 is SEHNR and CDR2 FQNEAQ (reference sequence). The CDR3 length is 13 residues.

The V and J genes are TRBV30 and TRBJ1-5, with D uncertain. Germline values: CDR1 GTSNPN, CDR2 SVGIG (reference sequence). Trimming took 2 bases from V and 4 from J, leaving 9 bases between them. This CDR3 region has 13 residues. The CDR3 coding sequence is TGTGCCTGGAGTAAGCAGGAAAATCAGCCCCAGCATTTT. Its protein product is CAWSKQENQPQHF. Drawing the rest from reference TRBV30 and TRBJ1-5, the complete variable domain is SQTIHQWPATLVQPVGSPLSLECTVEGTSNPNLYWYRQAAGRGLQLLFYSVGIGQISSEVPQNLSASRPQDRQFILSSKKLLLSDSGFYLCAWSKQENQPQHFGDGTRLSIL.

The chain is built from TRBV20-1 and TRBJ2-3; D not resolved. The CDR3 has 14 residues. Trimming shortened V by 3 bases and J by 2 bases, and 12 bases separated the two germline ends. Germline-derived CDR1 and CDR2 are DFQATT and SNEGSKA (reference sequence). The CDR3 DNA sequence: TGCAGTGCTAGTGACCCCTCCCTCACAGATACGCAGTATTTT. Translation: CSASDPSLTDTQYF.

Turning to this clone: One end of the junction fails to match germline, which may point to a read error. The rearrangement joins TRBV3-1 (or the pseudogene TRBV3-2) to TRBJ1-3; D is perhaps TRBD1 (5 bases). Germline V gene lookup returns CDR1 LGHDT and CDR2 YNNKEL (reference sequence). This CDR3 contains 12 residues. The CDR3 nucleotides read TGTGCCAGCAGCCAAGAGGAGGGGCCCGGATTTTTT. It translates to CASSQEEGPGFF.

CDR3 amino acids: CASSAGGFPNEKLFF. CDR3 in DNA: TGTGCCAGCAGCGCCGGAGGGTTCCCTAATGAAAAACTGTTTTTT. This chain connects TRBV2 to TRBJ1-4; D gene unclear. Germline CDR1 SNHLY, CDR2 FYNNEI. The CDR3 has 15 amino acids. V lost 6 bases, J lost 3 bases, and 14 bases lay in between.

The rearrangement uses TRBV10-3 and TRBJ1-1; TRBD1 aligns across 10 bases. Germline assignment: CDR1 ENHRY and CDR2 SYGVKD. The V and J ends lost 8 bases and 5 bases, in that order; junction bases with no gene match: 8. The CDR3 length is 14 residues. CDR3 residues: CAIAQGTGVTEAFF. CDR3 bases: TGTGCCATCGCCCAGGGGACAGGGGTAACTGAAGCTTTCTTT.

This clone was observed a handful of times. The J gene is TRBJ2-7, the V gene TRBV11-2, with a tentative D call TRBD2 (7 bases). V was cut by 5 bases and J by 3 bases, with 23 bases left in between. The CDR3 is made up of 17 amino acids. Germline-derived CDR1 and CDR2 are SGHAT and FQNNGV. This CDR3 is CASSHHLGGALGYEQYF. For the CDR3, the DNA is TGTGCCAGCAGCCATCATTTGGGGGGGGCACTAGGCTACGAGCAGTACTTC.

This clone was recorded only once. The CDR3 coding sequence is TGTGCCAGCAGTAGACAGGGGGATAATTCACCCCTCCACTTT. Protein: CASSRQGDNSPLHF. The J gene is TRBJ1-6, the V gene TRBV2; TRBD1 agrees at 9 bases. The CDR3 runs 14 residues. CDR1 and CDR2 (germline): SNHLY, FYNNEI. Losses at the gene ends were 5 bases for V and 5 bases for J; bases not matched to a gene: 1.

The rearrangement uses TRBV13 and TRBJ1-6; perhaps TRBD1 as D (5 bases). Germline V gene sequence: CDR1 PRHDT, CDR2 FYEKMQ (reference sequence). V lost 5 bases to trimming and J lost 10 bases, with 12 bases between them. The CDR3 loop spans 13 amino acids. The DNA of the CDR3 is TGTGCCAGCAGCCCCCGCGGGGACTCACCCCTCCACTTT. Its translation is CASSPRGDSPLHF.

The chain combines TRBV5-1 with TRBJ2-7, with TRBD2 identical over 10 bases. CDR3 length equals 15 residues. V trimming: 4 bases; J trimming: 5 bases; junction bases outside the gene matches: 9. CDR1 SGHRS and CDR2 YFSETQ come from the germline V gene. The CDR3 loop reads CASSLEGSGRDEQYF. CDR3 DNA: TGCGCCAGCAGCCTCGAGGGGAGCGGGAGGGACGAGCAGTACTTC.

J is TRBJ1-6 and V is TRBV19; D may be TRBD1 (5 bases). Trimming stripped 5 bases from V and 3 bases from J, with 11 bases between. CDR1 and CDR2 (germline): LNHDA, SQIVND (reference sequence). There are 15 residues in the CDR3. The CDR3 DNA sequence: TGTGCCAGTAGTTTGGGGACTCTCTATAATTCACCCCTCCACTTT. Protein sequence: CASSLGTLYNSPLHF.

The DNA for the CDR3 is TGTGCCAGCAGCCAAAAAAGGCGGGCAAACTATGGCTACACCTTC. This translates into CASSQKRRANYGYTF. V usage is TRBV3-1 (or the pseudogene TRBV3-2) and J usage is TRBJ1-2; D not resolved. Germline CDR1 reads LGHDT; CDR2 reads YNNKEL (reference sequence). Trimming cost V 2 bases and J 2 bases, with 12 bases left between them. This CDR3 contains 15 residues.

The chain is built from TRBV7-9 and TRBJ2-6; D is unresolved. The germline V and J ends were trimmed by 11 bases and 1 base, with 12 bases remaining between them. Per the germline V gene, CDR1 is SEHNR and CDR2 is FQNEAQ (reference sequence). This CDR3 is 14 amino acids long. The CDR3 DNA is TGTGCCGACCTTGAGGTGTCTGGGGCCAACGTCCTGACTTTC. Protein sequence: CADLEVSGANVLTF. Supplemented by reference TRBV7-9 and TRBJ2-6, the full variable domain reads DTGVSQNPRHKITKRGQNVTFRCDPISEHNRLYWYRQTLGQGPEFLTYFQNEAQLEKSRLLSDRFSAERPKGSFSTLEIQRTEQGDSAMYLCADLEVSGANVLTFGAGSRLTVL.

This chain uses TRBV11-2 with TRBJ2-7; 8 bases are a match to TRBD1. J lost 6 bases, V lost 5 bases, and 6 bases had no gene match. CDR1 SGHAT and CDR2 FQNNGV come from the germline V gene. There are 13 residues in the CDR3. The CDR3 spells CASSLQGVREQYV. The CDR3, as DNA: TGTGCCAGCAGCCTACAGGGGGTCCGCGAGCAGTACGTC.

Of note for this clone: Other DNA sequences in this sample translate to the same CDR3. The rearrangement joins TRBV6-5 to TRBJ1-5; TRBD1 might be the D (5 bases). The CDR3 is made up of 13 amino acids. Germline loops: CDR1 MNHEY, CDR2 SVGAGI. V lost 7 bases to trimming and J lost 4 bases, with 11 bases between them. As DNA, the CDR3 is TGTGCCAGCATATCGGGGGGAAATCAGCCCCAGCATTTT. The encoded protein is CASISGGNQPQHF.

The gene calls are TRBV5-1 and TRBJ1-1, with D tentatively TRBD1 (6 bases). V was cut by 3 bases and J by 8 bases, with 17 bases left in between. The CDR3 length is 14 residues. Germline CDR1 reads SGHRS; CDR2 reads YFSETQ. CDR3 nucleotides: TGCGCCAGCAGCTCCCGACTAACAACAGGGGAAGCTTTCTTT. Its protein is CASSSRLTTGEAFF.

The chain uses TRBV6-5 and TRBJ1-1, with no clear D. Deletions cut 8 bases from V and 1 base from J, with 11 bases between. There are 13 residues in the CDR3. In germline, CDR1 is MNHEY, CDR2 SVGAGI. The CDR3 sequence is CASSGSSNTEAFF. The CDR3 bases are TGTGCCAGCTCGGGGTCTTCGAACACTGAAGCTTTCTTT.